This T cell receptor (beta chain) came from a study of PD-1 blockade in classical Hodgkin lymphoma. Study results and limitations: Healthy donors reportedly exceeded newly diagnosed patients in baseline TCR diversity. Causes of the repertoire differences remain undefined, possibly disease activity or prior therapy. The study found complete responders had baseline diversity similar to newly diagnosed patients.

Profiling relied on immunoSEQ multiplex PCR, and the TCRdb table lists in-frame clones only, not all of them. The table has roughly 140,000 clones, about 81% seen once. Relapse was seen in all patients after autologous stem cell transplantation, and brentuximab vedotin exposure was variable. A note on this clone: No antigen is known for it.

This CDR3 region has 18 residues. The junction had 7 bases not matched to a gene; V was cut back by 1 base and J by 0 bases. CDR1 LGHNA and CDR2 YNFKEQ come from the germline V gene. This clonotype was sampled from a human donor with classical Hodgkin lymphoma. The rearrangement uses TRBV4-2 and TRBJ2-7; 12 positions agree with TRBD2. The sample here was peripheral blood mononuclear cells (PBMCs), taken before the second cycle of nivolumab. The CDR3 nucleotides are TGTGCCAGCAGCCAAGTTGGACTAGCGGGGAACCCCTCCTACGAGCAGTACTTC. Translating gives CASSQVGLAGNPSYEQYF.